This T cell receptor beta chain came from a study of high-grade serous ovarian cancer treatment subgroups (dated by TCRdb to about 2021). About the study as a whole: On average, each sample produced more than 13,000 sequencing reads and over 6,000 unique TCR beta rearrangements. The study profiled TCR beta repertoires in high-grade serous ovarian cancer patients grouped by complete gross resection or neoadjuvant chemotherapy response under a laparoscopic triage algorithm. The cohort comprised some 30 patients: about 10 with no residual disease after primary surgery (R0), about 10 excellent NACT responders, and about 10 poor NACT responders. One primary tumor sample and two metastatic tumor samples were collected from each patient, for a total of around 100 samples. Points the paper makes about the study in general: Neoantigen level correlated positively with TCR clonal relatedness, and copy number variation and mutation load from whole-genome sequencing showed a positive trend with TCR clonal relatedness. Repertoire similarity between tumors from the same patient ranged from roughly 0.095 to 0.85, while tumors from different patients showed almost no similarity. Spatial information was not captured by bulk tumor TCR sequencing, so insight into HGSC tumor complexity and diversity was limited. TCR repertoire analyses focused on CDR3; CDR1 and CDR2 were not analyzed.

Reading from cysteine to phenylalanine, the CDR3 counts 16 amino acids. Only the CDR3 part of the read is kept: 48 bases, read in frame from the first base. The germline V gene provides CDR1 SGHRS and CDR2 YFSETQ. A distance of 15 bases separates the germline ends of V and J, which lose 0 bases and 2 bases respectively. The 90 tumor samples were subjected to high-throughput TCR profiling using ImmunoSEQ. Per the source publication's procedure: Richness (unique productive sequences), clonality, evenness and relatedness were included as repertoire diversity metrics, and similarity between samples was assessed with the Bhattacharyya coefficient. A sensitivity analysis that removed TCRs with fewer than two reads produced consistent conclusions. TCRdb provides this immuneACCESS table in a form limited to in-frame rearrangements. Some clones are lacking; in checked studies, under half of them reflect an unresolved V gene, and why the rest are absent is not known. The DNA was the basis for D and trimming; V, J and clone size are from that table. This sample is represented by around 30,000 clones; under 90% of them were singletons. The leading ten clones occupy around 2.3% of the sample.

Tumor samples were collected prior to definitive surgery or chemotherapy. Genomic DNA was extracted by the MD Anderson Biospecimen Extraction Resource, and TCR sequencing was done by the MD Anderson Cancer Genomics Laboratory. This clone was detected only once. This receptor's antigen is unknown. There are no base qualities to consult, and no much larger clone falls within one base. This clonotype originated in a human donor with high-grade serous ovarian cancer. Sequencing input: tumor tissue. The sequence joins TRBV5-1 to TRBJ2-7; the D gene assignment is ambiguous. In nucleotides, the sequence is TGCGCCAGCAGCTTGGGACACCTCCTAGGGACCTACGAGCAGTACTTC. Its protein reads: CASSLGHLLGTYEQYF. The CDR3, completed at both ends by the reference TRBV5-1 and TRBJ2-7 genes, gives the full variable domain KAGVTQTPRYLIKTRGQQVTLSCSPISGHRSVSWYQQTPGQGLQFLFEYFSETQRNKGNFPGRFSGRQFSNSRSEMNVSTLELGDSALYLCASSLGHLLGTYEQYFGPGTRLTVT.